Following are 24 T cell receptor beta chains from one sample sequenced in a study of OX40 agonist ivuxolimab in advanced cancers. The assay was immunoSEQ multiplex PCR, and TCRdb's table has in-frame clones only and misses some. The sample has 50,000 or so clones; over 80% are singletons. The sample consisted of CD4+ or CD8+ T cells sorted from blood, taken in a trial of the OX40 agonist ivuxolimab. Receptors originate from an adult with an advanced solid tumor such as melanoma, head and neck, liver or kidney cancer.

As to this clone: Other DNA sequences of this sample code for an identical CDR3. J is TRBJ1-2 and V is TRBV2, with 10 nucleotides matching TRBD1. CDR1 is SNHLY, CDR2 FYNNEI, per germline. The trim removed 6 bases at V and 8 bases at J, leaving 6 bases unmatched. The CDR3 is 13 amino acids. The CDR3 spells CASRPGTGVGYTF. The DNA for the CDR3 is TGTGCCAGCAGGCCCGGGACAGGGGTAGGCTACACCTTC.

This clone appeared a single time. The chain couples TRBV5-1 to TRBJ1-4; 7 nucleotides line up with TRBD1. Trimming cost V 4 bases and J 7 bases; bases outside gene matches: 4. Germline assignment: CDR1 SGHRS and CDR2 YFSETQ. This CDR3 is built from 13 residues. CDR3 amino acids: CASSRNRGEKLFF. The DNA for the CDR3 is TGCGCCAGCAGCCGAAACAGGGGTGAAAAACTGTTTTTT. The full variable domain, in which reference TRBV5-1 and TRBJ1-4 provide the parts outside the CDR3, is KAGVTQTPRYLIKTRGQQVTLSCSPISGHRSVSWYQQTPGQGLQFLFEYFSETQRNKGNFPGRFSGRQFSNSRSEMNVSTLELGDSALYLCASSRNRGEKLFFGSGTQLSVL.

V gene TRBV28 combines with J gene TRBJ2-5; 10 nucleotides line up with TRBD1. The DNA end lines up better with TRBJ2-7; the J call may be wrong. CDR3 size: 14 residues. Per the germline V gene, CDR1 is MDHEN and CDR2 is SYDVKM. The chain's CDR3 is CASNGQGETYEQYF. The CDR3 bases are TGTGCCAGCAACGGACAGGGGGAAACCTACGAGCAGTACTTC.

This clone was recorded once. The chain is built from TRBV5-1 and TRBJ2-2; 14 positions match TRBD2. This CDR3 contains 20 residues. The germline V gene has CDR1 SGHRS and CDR2 YFSETQ. V gave up 2 bases and J gave up 1 base; unmatched junction bases: 10. The CDR3 is CASSFTGTSGSLRNTGELFF. The CDR3, as DNA: TGCGCCAGCAGCTTTACCGGGACTAGCGGGAGTCTTAGGAACACCGGGGAGCTGTTTTTT.

The rearrangement joins TRBV21-1 to TRBJ2-3; TRBD1 was called by the table and not checked on the DNA. TRBV21-1 counts as a pseudogene. The CDR3 contains 17 residues. The CDR3: CASSKDKQRVGTDTQYF. In nucleotides, the CDR3 is TGTGCCAGCAGCAAGGACAAGCAAAGAGTAGGCACAGATACGCAGTATTTT.

This clone was observed once. V is TRBV7-3 and J is TRBJ2-1; D remains unclear. Trimming pared 0 bases from V and 0 bases from J, leaving 6 bases between. CDR1 and CDR2 from the germline V gene are SGHTA and FQGTGA. The CDR3 is 15 residues long. CDR3 DNA: TGTGCCAGCAGCTTAACTGCAGGCTCCTACAATGAGCAGTTCTTC. This gives the protein CASSLTAGSYNEQFF.

V and J are TRBV10-3 and TRBJ2-1; 7 nucleotides match TRBD2. The CDR3 consists of 14 residues. Unmatched junction bases numbered 14, after V lost 8 bases and J lost 10 bases. Germline V gene lookup returns CDR1 ENHRY and CDR2 SYGVKD. The CDR3 loop is CAIGQGGSTGEQFF. The CDR3, as DNA: TGTGCCATCGGTCAGGGCGGGAGTACGGGAGAGCAGTTCTTC.

The gene calls are TRBV7-8 and TRBJ2-7; unclear D gene. Germline lookup yields CDR1 SGHVS and CDR2 FQNEAQ. V was clipped by 5 bases and J by 2 bases, with 16 bases between them. The CDR3 is 15 residues long. This CDR3 is CASSPRTQDAYEQYF. The CDR3 DNA follows: TGTGCCAGCAGCCCGCGGACCCAGGACGCCTACGAGCAGTACTTC. Based on the CDR3 plus reference TRBV7-8 and TRBJ2-7, the full variable domain is GAGVSQSPRYKVAKRGQDVALRCDPISGHVSLFWYQQALGQGPEFLTYFQNEAQLDKSGLPSDRFFAERPEGSVSTLKIQRTQQEDSAVYLCASSPRTQDAYEQYFGPGTRLTVT.

The gene calls are TRBV30 and TRBJ1-6; D is ambiguous. CDR1 is GTSNPN and CDR2 is SVGIG in the germline V gene (reference sequence). This CDR3 comprises 13 residues. Trimming shortened V by 5 bases and J by 7 bases, and 12 bases separated the two germline ends. DNA of the CDR3: TGTGCCTGGGGGAGGTATATAAATTCACCCCTCCACTTT. It translates to CAWGRYINSPLHF.

The count of this clone is one. The chain uses TRBV5-1 and TRBJ2-3, with 11 bases fitting TRBD2. The CDR3 sequence is 15 residues long. Trimming took 4 bases from V and 6 from J; bases not matched to a gene: 7. CDR1 is SGHRS and CDR2 is YFSETQ in the germline V gene. The CDR3 spells CASSQTSGSMDTQYF. The DNA for the CDR3 is TGCGCCAGCAGCCAAACTAGCGGGAGCATGGATACGCAGTATTTT. The complete variable domain, with remaining parts taken from reference TRBV5-1 and TRBJ2-3, reads KAGVTQTPRYLIKTRGQQVTLSCSPISGHRSVSWYQQTPGQGLQFLFEYFSETQRNKGNFPGRFSGRQFSNSRSEMNVSTLELGDSALYLCASSQTSGSMDTQYFGPGTRLTVL.

The chain joins TRBV5-4 to TRBJ1-5; 9 nucleotides match TRBD1. The V gene end was trimmed by 4 bases and the J gene end by 7 bases; junction bases not matched to a gene: 9. Germline V gene sequence: CDR1 SGHNT, CDR2 YYREEE (reference sequence). The CDR3 totals 15 residues. CDR3 coding DNA: TGTGCCAGCAGCGAGGGACAGGGATTGGGGCAGCCCCAGCATTTT. It translates to CASSEGQGLGQPQHF.

This rearrangement joins TRBV6-5 to TRBJ2-6, with D possibly matching TRBD1 (6 bases). The CDR3 is 15 amino acids. Germline values: CDR1 MNHEY, CDR2 SVGAGI. The ends were cut back, 6 bases at V and 2 bases at J, with 11 bases in the middle. This CDR3 is CASRLDSAGANVLTF. CDR3 nucleotide sequence: TGTGCCAGCAGACTGGACAGTGCTGGGGCCAACGTCCTGACTTTC.

Details on this clone: At one boundary the junction diverges from the germline segment, which might be a read error. This chain connects TRBV6-1 to TRBJ2-1, with D possibly being TRBD2 (6 bases). Germline loops: CDR1 MNHNS, CDR2 SASEGT. CDR3 size: 16 residues. The chain's CDR3 is CASSEGAGRTYNEQFF. DNA for the CDR3: TGTGCCAGCAGCGAAGGGGCAGGGAGGACCTACAATGAGCAGTTCTTC.

About this clone: A junction boundary mismatches the germline segment, possibly from a read error. The gene calls are TRBV30 and TRBJ2-2; 8 bases map to TRBD1. This CDR3 has 14 amino acids. The V gene's germline CDR1 is GTSNPN and CDR2 SVGIG (reference sequence). CDR3 sequence (DNA): TGTGCCGGGAGGACAGGGATCGATACCGGGGAGCTGTTTTTT. Translation gives CAGRTGIDTGELFF.

The CDR3 bases are TGTGCCAGCAGCTTCTCGCACAAATCAACCTACGAGCAGTACTTC. This sequence encodes CASSFSHKSTYEQYF. The rearrangement uses TRBV5-5 and TRBJ2-7; D uncertain. V was cut by 2 bases and J by 2 bases, with 14 bases left in between. This CDR3 comprises 15 residues. Germline V gene lookup returns CDR1 SGHKS and CDR2 YYEKEE (reference sequence).

The genes are TRBV25-1 and TRBJ2-2; weak D call: TRBD2 (7 bases). V was trimmed by 7 bases and J by 7 bases, leaving 16 bases between them. Germline lookup yields CDR1 MGHDK and CDR2 SYGVNS. The CDR3 loop spans 14 amino acids. CDR3 nucleotide sequence: TGTGCCAGCACACTGGCGGGGGCAATCGGGGAGCTGTTTTTT. This gives the protein CASTLAGAIGELFF.

This clone occurred a few times. The chain couples TRBV18 to TRBJ2-2, with D unclear. Germline loops: CDR1 KGHSH, CDR2 LQKENI. The germline V and J ends were trimmed by 5 bases and 1 base, with 11 bases remaining between them. The CDR3 sequence is 15 residues long. This CDR3 reads CASSRISQNTGELFF. The CDR3 DNA sequence: TGTGCCAGCTCAAGGATTTCCCAGAACACCGGGGAGCTGTTTTTT.

V gene TRBV19 combines with J gene TRBJ1-5, with 7 bases identical to TRBD1. J was trimmed by 3 bases and V by 1 base; bases with no gene match: 6. CDR3 length: 16 amino acids. CDR1 and CDR2 from the germline V gene are LNHDA and SQIVND (reference sequence). This CDR3 is CASSIARGPDNQPQHF. Written as DNA, the CDR3 is TGTGCCAGTAGTATAGCTAGGGGGCCTGACAATCAGCCCCAGCATTTT.

This chain links TRBV28 with TRBJ1-2, with D tentatively TRBD1 (6 bases). CDR3 length: 13 amino acids. V was cut by 3 bases and J by 8 bases, with 13 bases left in between. Per germline, CDR1 MDHEN and CDR2 SYDVKM. The CDR3 DNA reads TGTGCCAGCAGTTTCTCAGGGGACCAGGGCTACACCTTC. Translation: CASSFSGDQGYTF.

V gene TRBV7-9 combines with J gene TRBJ1-5; D is perhaps TRBD1 (5 bases). Between the trimmed V and J ends, which lost 5 bases and 0 bases, there was a span of 14 bases. The CDR3 consists of 16 residues. Germline loops: CDR1 SEHNR, CDR2 FQNEAQ (reference sequence). Here the CDR3 reads CASSPGTWNSNQPQHF. CDR3 DNA sequence: TGTGCCAGCAGCCCTGGGACGTGGAATAGCAATCAGCCCCAGCATTTT.

CDR3 in DNA: TGTGCCAGCAGCCAAGAGAGCCAGGGGGTTTTTGGCTACACCTTC. This encodes CASSQESQGVFGYTF. This rearrangement joins TRBV14 to TRBJ1-2; 7 bases fit TRBD1. V was clipped by 0 bases and J by 7 bases; unmatched bases: 8. Germline V CDR1 and CDR2: SGHDN, FVKESK. This CDR3 comprises 15 residues. The full variable domain, completed using reference TRBV14 and TRBJ1-2, is EAGVTQFPSHSVIEKGQTVTLRCDPISGHDNLYWYRRVMGKEIKFLLHFVKESKQDESGMPNNRFLAERTGGTYSTLKVQPAELEDSGVYFCASSQESQGVFGYTFGSGTRLTVV.

CDR3: CASSLVGRGMNTEAFF. The DNA of the CDR3 is TGTGCCAGCAGCTTGGTGGGACGGGGCATGAACACTGAAGCTTTCTTT. The V gene is TRBV11-1, the J gene TRBJ1-1, with D possibly matching TRBD1 (5 bases). V lost 3 bases and J lost 0, with 14 bases in between. The CDR3 spans 16 residues. Germline CDR1 reads SGHAT; CDR2 reads FQDESV (reference sequence). Drawing the rest from reference TRBV11-1 and TRBJ1-1, the complete variable domain is EAEVAQSPRYKITEKSQAVAFWCDPISGHATLYWYRQILGQGPELLVQFQDESVVDDSQLPKDRFSAERLKGVDSTLKIQPAELGDSAMYLCASSLVGRGMNTEAFFGQGTRLTVV.

This chain uses TRBV19 with TRBJ2-2; D gene uncertain. Germline V gives CDR1 LNHDA, CDR2 SQIVND (reference sequence). The V end was cut by 7 bases, the J end by 0 bases, with 9 bases between. The CDR3 extends over 14 amino acids. Here the CDR3 reads CASTDNANTGELFF. In DNA form, the CDR3 reads TGTGCCAGTACCGACAACGCGAACACCGGGGAGCTGTTTTTT.

The chain combines TRBV5-4 with TRBJ1-2; the D gene is possibly TRBD1 (5 bases). Per the germline V gene, CDR1 is SGHNT and CDR2 is YYREEE (reference sequence). Trimming removed 2 bases from V and 3 bases from J, with 11 bases in between. The CDR3 spans 14 residues. In nucleotides, the CDR3 is TGTGCCAGCAGCTTTCAGGGAATCGACTATGGCTACACCTTC. Amino acid sequence: CASSFQGIDYGYTF.